The 20 T cell receptor beta chains below all came from one sample that was sequenced in a study of blood T cell repertoires in COVID-19. Data came from immunoSEQ multiplex PCR; TCRdb stores just in-frame clones and leaves some out. The sample shows under 200,000 clones, about 89% of them seen only once. The source material was peripheral blood. The source is a man in his 70s with acute or convalescent COVID-19.

The chain is built from TRBV10-3 and TRBJ2-2, with 9 positions matching TRBD2. The CDR3 is 14 residues long. With 10 bases clipped from V and 6 bases from J, the junction kept 9 bases outside the gene matches. Germline V gene data show CDR1 as ENHRY and CDR2 as SYGVKD. The CDR3 loop reads CATDEREEAGELFF. The CDR3 nucleotides read TGTGCCACCGACGAGCGGGAGGAGGCCGGGGAGCTGTTTTTT.

This chain joins TRBV6-6 and TRBJ1-3, with D maybe TRBD1 (6 bases). Trimming left V 5 bases short and J 0 bases short, with 17 bases between. CDR1 and CDR2 (germline): MNHNY, SVGAGI (reference sequence). The CDR3 runs to 17 residues. The DNA of the CDR3 is TGTGCCAGCAGTCCCTCGGAGGGGGGGAGCTCTGGAAACACCATATATTTT. Its protein is CASSPSEGGSSGNTIYF.

The chain combines TRBV3-1 (or the pseudogene TRBV3-2) with TRBJ2-7; tentatively, D is TRBD1 (5 bases). The CDR3 sequence is 15 residues long. V was cut by 0 bases and J by 1 base, with 10 bases left in between. The germline gives CDR1 LGHDT, CDR2 YNNKEL (reference sequence). CDR3 DNA: TGTGCCAGCAGCCAAGAAGGCAGGGTATCCTACGAGCAGTACTTC. Translating it yields CASSQEGRVSYEQYF.

About this clone itself: Mismatch with germline at one junction end may stem from a read error. J is TRBJ2-7 and V is TRBV7-7; D not certain. The CDR3 is 14 amino acids. Per germline, CDR1 SSHAT and CDR2 FNYEAQ (reference sequence). CDR3 residues: CASSARVDSYEQYF. CDR3 nucleotides: TGTGCTAGCAGCGCCCGGGTAGACTCCTACGAGCAGTACTTC.

The chain recombines TRBV7-3 with TRBJ2-7; D is uncertain. The CDR3 covers 12 residues. Germline CDR1 is SGHTA and CDR2 is FQGTGA. Trimming cost V 5 bases and J 3 bases, with 8 bases left between them. The CDR3: CASSPGGYEQYF. The CDR3 bases are TGTGCCAGCAGCCCCGGCGGCTACGAGCAGTACTTC.

The V gene is TRBV6-4, the J gene TRBJ2-2; possible D gene TRBD1, 5 bases. Germline values: CDR1 MRHNA, CDR2 SNTAGT. The V end lost 8 bases, the J end lost 5 bases, and 9 bases lay between the germline ends. This CDR3 spans 12 amino acids. The DNA for the CDR3 is TGTGCCAGCCCAGGGCGGACCGGGGAGCTGTTTTTT. Protein product: CASPGRTGELFF.

This chain connects TRBV28 to TRBJ1-5; D gene unclear. Germline assignment: CDR1 MDHEN and CDR2 SYDVKM. V dropped 6 bases and J dropped 4 bases, with 19 bases sitting between them. CDR3 size: 16 residues. CDR3 nucleotide sequence: TGTGCCAGCAGCTCTGGACTGGGAAGGCCTAATCAGCCCCAGCATTTT. It is translated as CASSSGLGRPNQPQHF.

The rearrangement uses TRBV9 and TRBJ1-3, with 8 positions matching TRBD1. The V segment lost 3 bases and the J segment 8 bases; nucleotides outside the gene matches: 7. Germline CDR1 SGDLS, CDR2 YYNGEE. The CDR3 loop spans 14 amino acids. In DNA, the CDR3 is TGTGCCAGCAGCGCTCACAGGGGGGGGGACACCATATATTTT. Encoded protein: CASSAHRGGDTIYF. Looking up the rest from reference TRBV9 and TRBJ1-3 gives the full variable domain: DSGVTQTPKHLITATGQRVTLRCSPRSGDLSVYWYQQSLDQGLQFLIQYYNGEERAKGNILERFSAQQFPDLHSELNLSSLELGDSALYFCASSAHRGGDTIYFGEGSWLTVV.

The chain links TRBV28 to TRBJ2-2, with 10 bases that match TRBD1. The CDR3 has 17 residues. V gave up 4 bases and J gave up 0 bases; unmatched junction bases: 5. CDR1 and CDR2 from the germline V gene are MDHEN and SYDVKM. CDR3 nucleotides: TGTGCCAGCAGTTCACGGGGGACAGGGGCGAACACCGGGGAGCTGTTTTTT. It codes for CASSSRGTGANTGELFF.

The chain uses TRBV28 and TRBJ1-5; D is unresolved. Germline V gene lookup returns CDR1 MDHEN and CDR2 SYDVKM. The CDR3 runs 15 residues. V was cut by 4 bases and J by 2 bases, with 12 bases left in between. This CDR3 reads CASSSLGEGNQPQHF. In DNA form, the CDR3 reads TGTGCCAGCAGTTCGCTCGGGGAGGGCAATCAGCCCCAGCATTTT.

The chain uses TRBV28 and TRBJ2-7; D is ambiguous. CDR3 length equals 12 residues. The V and J ends lost 3 bases and 3 bases respectively, with 6 bases between them. Germline lookup yields CDR1 MDHEN and CDR2 SYDVKM. This CDR3 is CASSLARYEQYF. CDR3 coding DNA: TGTGCCAGCAGTTTGGCTCGCTACGAGCAGTACTTC.

This clone was recorded only once. This chain joins TRBV27 and TRBJ2-2; unclear D gene. The V gene's germline CDR1 is MNHEY and CDR2 SMNVEV (reference sequence). Trimming shortened V by 7 bases and J by 3 bases, and 21 bases separated the two germline ends. There are 17 residues in the CDR3. The CDR3 DNA is TGTGCCAGCAATCCTTTCTACACCTCAGGCCACACCGGGGAGCTGTTTTTT. This sequence encodes CASNPFYTSGHTGELFF.

The chain carries TRBV2 and TRBJ2-7, with 9 bases aligning to TRBD1. Germline CDR1 and CDR2: SNHLY and FYNNEI. This CDR3 is 13 amino acids long. With V trimmed by 6 bases and J by 6 bases, 6 bases remained unmatched. The DNA of the CDR3 is TGTGCCAGCAGAGGGACAGGGTTAACCGAGCAGTACTTC. Translating gives CASRGTGLTEQYF.

The rearrangement joins TRBV23-1 to TRBJ2-2, with D perhaps TRBD1 (6 bases). TRBV23-1 is identified as an open reading frame with a role that is uncertain. This CDR3 has 19 amino acids. Trimming cost V 3 bases and J 1 base, with 21 bases left between them. CDR3 residues: CASSQLRERGMKNTGELFF. In DNA, the CDR3 is TGCGCCAGCAGTCAGCTTCGAGAGAGGGGGATGAAGAACACCGGGGAGCTGTTTTTT.

The chain combines TRBV5-1 with TRBJ2-7, with a tentative D call TRBD2 (5 bases). Deletions cut 3 bases from V and 4 bases from J, with 14 bases between. Germline lookup yields CDR1 SGHRS and CDR2 YFSETQ. There are 14 residues in the CDR3. CDR3 protein: CASSSAAGRYEQYF. In nucleotides, the CDR3 is TGCGCCAGCAGCTCCGCCGCGGGTAGATACGAGCAGTACTTC.

The chain recombines TRBV28 with TRBJ1-1; D is possibly TRBD1 (5 bases). This CDR3 spans 16 amino acids. Germline lookup yields CDR1 MDHEN and CDR2 SYDVKM. The V end was cut by 6 bases, the J end by 0 bases, with 17 bases between. CDR3 DNA: TGTGCCAGCAGCCTCCCCCCACAGGAAATGAACACTGAAGCTTTCTTT. Protein: CASSLPPQEMNTEAFF. The whole variable domain, filled in from reference TRBV28 and TRBJ1-1, reads DVKVTQSSRYLVKRTGEKVFLECVQDMDHENMFWYRQDPGLGLRLIYFSYDVKMKEKGDIPEGYSVSREKKERFSLILESASTNQTSMYLCASSLPPQEMNTEAFFGQGTRLTVV.

V is TRBV7-3 and J is TRBJ2-1; perhaps TRBD1 as D (5 bases). The V gene's germline CDR1 is SGHTA and CDR2 FQGTGA. The V and J ends lost 4 bases and 8 bases respectively, with 15 bases between them. This CDR3 is 14 amino acids long. The CDR3 is CASSSPTDGHEQFF. CDR3 DNA sequence: TGTGCCAGCAGCTCGCCGACAGATGGGCATGAGCAGTTCTTC.

Only a few counts were recorded for this clone. This chain uses TRBV2 with TRBJ1-2; TRBD1 matches 7 bases. J lost 7 bases, V lost 5 bases, and 10 bases had no gene match. The CDR3 sequence is 14 residues long. Germline V gene lookup returns CDR1 SNHLY and CDR2 FYNNEI. The CDR3 loop reads CASSPSTGEVGYTF. The CDR3 DNA is TGTGCCAGCAGTCCTTCCACAGGGGAGGTTGGCTACACCTTC.

This clone has only one observation. The chain couples TRBV9 to TRBJ1-5; 7 bases match TRBD1. V lost 4 bases and J lost 2; bases outside the gene matches: 3. The CDR3 has 14 residues. From germline, CDR1 is SGDLS and CDR2 YYNGEE. The CDR3 nucleotides are TGTGCCAGCAGCTTCGGACAGGGCAATCAGCCCCAGCATTTT. Translating it yields CASSFGQGNQPQHF.

The V call is TRBV2, the J call TRBJ1-4; no firm D call. The CDR3 consists of 14 residues. The germline gives CDR1 SNHLY, CDR2 FYNNEI. V lost 9 bases, J lost 0 bases, and 11 bases lay in between. The CDR3 spells CASSLRSTNEKLFF. DNA of the CDR3: TGTGCCAGTTCGTTACGGTCAACTAATGAAAAACTGTTTTTT.